These T cell receptor beta chains were read from a single sample in a study of cytomegalovirus exposure and HLA in healthy donors. Generated by immunoSEQ multiplex PCR, the TCRdb table keeps only in-frame clones and is missing some. The profile shows 140,000 or so clones, approximately 80% of them singletons. Sequencing input: PBMCs. These receptors were collected from a man aged 40-49 years in good health and CMV-seronegative. The CDR3 runs from the conserved cysteine through the conserved F or W. The order of the fields is V gene, J gene, clone size, D gene, CDR3 length, CDR3 DNA, CDR3 protein. The D gene is left open where the match is weak. Size values are once, few and many counts, or a class for expanded clones, and some rows have none.

V: TRBV5-6; J: TRBJ2-7; size: .; D: TRBD1; length: 14; DNA: TGTGCCAGCAGGGGACAGCGAGAGTCCTACGAGCAGTACTTC; CDR3: CASRGQRESYEQYF
V: TRBV7-8; J: TRBJ2-7; size: once; D: .; length: 14; DNA: TGTGCCAGCGGTCTCCAGGGGAGTTCCTACGAGCAGTACTTC; CDR3: CASGLQGSSYEQYF
V: TRBV29-1; J: TRBJ2-7; size: once; D: .; length: 13; DNA: TGCAGCGCCTCAAATTTGGGGCACTACGAGCAGTACTTC; CDR3: CSASNLGHYEQYF
V: TRBV29-1; J: TRBJ2-4; size: .; D: .; length: 15; DNA: TGCAGCGTCGTTGACACCAAGGCGGCCAAAAACATTCAGTACTTC; CDR3: CSVVDTKAAKNIQYF
V: TRBV7-2; J: TRBJ1-2; size: .; D: .; length: 15; DNA: TGTGCCAGCAGCTTCCGGACAGTCTTATCCTATGGCTACACCTTC; CDR3: CASSFRTVLSYGYTF
V: TRBV29-1; J: TRBJ2-7; size: .; D: .; length: 12; DNA: TGCAGCGTTGAGGGTCAGGGATACGAGCAGTACTTC; CDR3: CSVEGQGYEQYF
V: TRBV5-1; J: TRBJ1-2; size: .; D: .; length: 15; DNA: TGCGCCAGCAGCAACGCCTTACAGGGTTGGAGTGGCTACACCTTC; CDR3: CASSNALQGWSGYTF
V: TRBV30; J: TRBJ2-7; size: .; D: .; length: 11; DNA: TGTGCCTGGGCGCTGAGGGACGAGCAGTACTTC; CDR3: CAWALRDEQYF
V: TRBV6-6; J: TRBJ1-3; size: .; D: .; length: 14; DNA: TGTGCCAGCACCGATACAGGGACTGGAAACACCATATATTTT; CDR3: CASTDTGTGNTIYF
V: TRBV18; J: TRBJ2-1; size: .; D: TRBD2; length: 16; DNA: TGTGCCAGCTCACCACTTGTAGCGGGGGGGTACGATGAGCAGTTCTTC; CDR3: CASSPLVAGGYDEQFF
V: TRBV9; J: TRBJ1-5; size: .; D: .; length: 10; DNA: TGTGCCAGGACTAAATTAGCCCAGCATTTT; CDR3: CARTKLAQHF
V: TRBV2; J: TRBJ1-2; size: .; D: TRBD1; length: 15; DNA: TGTGCCAGCAGTTCCACAGGGGGAGCTAACTATGGCTACACCTTC; CDR3: CASSSTGGANYGYTF
V: TRBV25-1; J: TRBJ2-7; size: .; D: .; length: 16; DNA: TGTGCCAGCAGTGAGAGAATTCCGAAAGACTTCTACGAGCAGTACTTC; CDR3: CASSERIPKDFYEQYF
V: TRBV7-2; J: TRBJ2-5; size: .; D: TRBD1; length: 13; DNA: TGTGCCAGCAGCTCGGGACAGGCGGAGACCCAGTACTTC; CDR3: CASSSGQAETQYF
V: TRBV29-1; J: TRBJ2-3; size: .; D: TRBD2; length: 16; DNA: TGCAGCGTTGAAGGGACTAGCGGGGGAAGCACAGATACGCAGTATTTT; CDR3: CSVEGTSGGSTDTQYF
V: TRBV10-2; J: TRBJ1-1; size: .; D: .; length: 19; DNA: TGCGCCACCGTCCGCGGGGGTGAACCCGGGTTGATTGTTGGCACTGAAGCTTTCTTT; CDR3: CATVRGGEPGLIVGTEAFF
V: TRBV6-6; J: TRBJ1-1; size: few; D: .; length: 16; DNA: TGTGCCAGCAGTTACTCCCGACAGGCTCTGAACACTGAAGCTTTCTTT; CDR3: CASSYSRQALNTEAFF
V: TRBV10-3; J: TRBJ1-2; size: .; D: .; length: 14; DNA: TGTGCCATCAGTGAGTCTGGGGGGGCGTTGGGCTACACCTTC; CDR3: CAISESGGALGYTF
V: TRBV28; J: TRBJ1-1; size: few; D: TRBD1; length: 16; DNA: TGTGCCAGCAGAGACTGGACAGGGGGCTCGTACACTGAAGCTTTCTTT; CDR3: CASRDWTGGSYTEAFF
V: TRBV28; J: TRBJ1-3; size: .; D: TRBD1; length: 15; DNA: TGTGCCAGCAGACCCGACAGGGTTTCTGGAAACACCATATATTTT; CDR3: CASRPDRVSGNTIYF
V: TRBV9; J: TRBJ2-3; size: .; D: .; length: 16; DNA: TGTGCCAGCAGCGTAGCGGTCGGGACTAGCACAGATACGCAGTATTTT; CDR3: CASSVAVGTSTDTQYF
V: TRBV15; J: TRBJ2-7; size: few; D: .; length: 14; DNA: TGTGCCACCAGCAGAGCAGGACAGAACTACGAGCAGTACTTC; CDR3: CATSRAGQNYEQYF
V: TRBV2; J: TRBJ1-2; size: .; D: .; length: 14; DNA: TGTGCCAGCAGTGAAGCAACTGGGGGCGGTGGCTACACCTTC; CDR3: CASSEATGGGGYTF
V: TRBV25-1; J: TRBJ2-7; size: .; D: .; length: 16; DNA: TGTGCCAGCAGTGAATATGGGGCAGGGGGGAGGAAAGAGCAGTACTTC; CDR3: CASSEYGAGGRKEQYF
V: TRBV7-9; J: TRBJ2-7; size: once; D: .; length: 12; DNA: TGTTCCAGCAGAAACCAGGGCTACGAGCAGTACTTC; CDR3: CSSRNQGYEQYF
V: TRBV2; J: TRBJ1-3; size: once; D: .; length: 11; DNA: TGTGCCAGCAGTCAGGGGTTCACCATATATTTT; CDR3: CASSQGFTIYF
V: TRBV28; J: TRBJ2-4; size: .; D: .; length: 16; DNA: TGTGCCAGCAGTTTAGGACAGAGTTTAGCCAAAAACATTCAGTACTTC; CDR3: CASSLGQSLAKNIQYF
V: TRBV5-1; J: TRBJ2-3; size: .; D: TRBD2; length: 16; DNA: TGCGCCAGCAGCTTGACTAGCGGTGCTAGCACAGATACGCAGTATTTT; CDR3: CASSLTSGASTDTQYF
V: TRBV2; J: TRBJ1-5; size: few; D: TRBD1; length: 15; DNA: TGTGCCAGCAGGGCAGTCAGGGGGGCGAATCAGCCCCAGCATTTT; CDR3: CASRAVRGANQPQHF
V: TRBV19; J: TRBJ2-1; size: few; D: TRBD2; length: 15; DNA: TGTGCCAGTAGGGCTAGCGGGGGCAAGGGACATGAGCAGTTCTTC; CDR3: CASRASGGKGHEQFF
V: TRBV6-1; J: TRBJ1-2; size: .; D: .; length: 14; DNA: TGTGCCAGTATGCCGGGGGACCACCTCTATGGCTACACCTTC; CDR3: CASMPGDHLYGYTF
V: TRBV10-3; J: TRBJ2-7; size: .; D: .; length: 15; DNA: TGTGCCATCAGTGAGTCGATTGGCAGGGCCCACGAGCAGTACTTC; CDR3: CAISESIGRAHEQYF
V: TRBV6-5; J: TRBJ1-2; size: .; D: .; length: 13; DNA: TGTGCCAGCAGTCTGGACAGCAACTATGGCTACACCTTC; CDR3: CASSLDSNYGYTF
V: TRBV28; J: TRBJ1-3; size: .; D: TRBD1; length: 15; DNA: TGTGCCAGCGATGGACCTCGGACAGGGGGAAACACCATATATTTT; CDR3: CASDGPRTGGNTIYF
V: TRBV4-3; J: TRBJ1-2; size: .; D: TRBD1; length: 16; DNA: TGCGCCAGCAGCCCCAAGAGGGGGCAGGGCGGGTCTGGCTACACCTTC; CDR3: CASSPKRGQGGSGYTF
V: TRBV4-1; J: TRBJ1-2; size: .; D: .; length: 15; DNA: TGCGCCAGCAGCCAAGATCGACAGCAGGACTATGGCTACACCTTC; CDR3: CASSQDRQQDYGYTF
V: TRBV19; J: TRBJ1-5; size: .; D: .; length: 14; DNA: TGTGCCAGTAGTATAGGGGCCGATAATCAGCCCCAGCATTTT; CDR3: CASSIGADNQPQHF
V: TRBV7-2; J: TRBJ1-2; size: .; D: .; length: 13; DNA: TGTGCCAGCACCTCGGGGGACCCTGGGCGCTACACCTTC; CDR3: CASTSGDPGRYTF
V: TRBV30; J: TRBJ1-2; size: few; D: .; length: 12; DNA: TGTGCCTGGACAGGGGCCGCCTATGGCTACACCTTC; CDR3: CAWTGAAYGYTF
V: TRBV7-8; J: TRBJ1-1; size: few; D: TRBD1; length: 16; DNA: TGTGCCAGCAGCTTGACAGGGTCTACGTGGAGGACTGAAGCTTTCTTT; CDR3: CASSLTGSTWRTEAFF
V: TRBV2; J: TRBJ2-7; size: few; D: TRBD1; length: 12; DNA: TGTGCCGGAGGGACAGGGCCTGACGAGCAGTACTTC; CDR3: CAGGTGPDEQYF
V: TRBV28; J: TRBJ1-5; size: once; D: .; length: 15; DNA: TGTGCCAGCAGAGGAACAGGGCCCGGCGGTCAGCCCCAGCATTTT; CDR3: CASRGTGPGGQPQHF
V: TRBV6-1; J: TRBJ2-1; size: once; D: TRBD2; length: 15; DNA: TGTGCCAGCAGAGGACTAGCGGGGGCGCTGAATGAGCAGTTCTTC; CDR3: CASRGLAGALNEQFF
V: TRBV27; J: TRBJ2-5; size: .; D: .; length: 14; DNA: TGTGCCAGCAGTTTATCGGGGAGTAAAGAGACCCAGTACTTC; CDR3: CASSLSGSKETQYF
V: TRBV25-1; J: TRBJ1-6; size: .; D: TRBD1; length: 14; DNA: TGTGCCAGCAGGGACAGGGGCCTTAATTCCCCCCTCCACTTT; CDR3: CASRDRGLNSPLHF
V: TRBV18; J: TRBJ2-5; size: once; D: .; length: 15; DNA: TGTGCCAGCTCAGCTCGGACAAATTCCCAAGAGACCCAGTACTTC; CDR3: CASSARTNSQETQYF
V: TRBV5-1; J: TRBJ2-3; size: .; D: TRBD2; length: 17; DNA: TGCGCCAGCAGCCGCAGTGATCTAGCGGGGGGCACAGATACGCAGTATTTT; CDR3: CASSRSDLAGGTDTQYF
V: TRBV6-6; J: TRBJ1-1; size: .; D: .; length: 15; DNA: TGTGCCAGCCTGTTAGGGGATTTTGGGAACACTGAAGCTTTCTTT; CDR3: CASLLGDFGNTEAFF
V: TRBV5-1; J: TRBJ2-7; size: .; D: .; length: 14; DNA: TGCGCCAGCAGCTTGGAAGGACAGTCCTACGAGCAGTACTTC; CDR3: CASSLEGQSYEQYF
V: TRBV2; J: TRBJ2-1; size: few; D: .; length: 12; DNA: TGTGCCAGCAGTAATGAAAGGGGATCCGAGTTCTTC; CDR3: CASSNERGSEFF
V: TRBV11-2; J: TRBJ2-2; size: .; D: .; length: 13; DNA: TGTGCCAGCAGCTTAACTCGGACCGGGGAGCTGTTTTTT; CDR3: CASSLTRTGELFF
V: TRBV5-1; J: TRBJ2-1; size: .; D: TRBD1; length: 15; DNA: TGCGCCAGCAGCTCCGGGACAGGGGGAGAAAATGAGCAGTTCTTC; CDR3: CASSSGTGGENEQFF